This record looks at one T cell receptor (beta chain) sequence and its context. The record originates from a study of blood T cell repertoires in COVID-19. Whole-study context: COVID-19 samples, acute and convalescent, were from the United States, Italy and Spain. T cells, B-cell-depleted T cells, or PBMCs supplied cDNA or gDNA.

V was pared by 3 bases and J by 7 bases, with 17 bases of the junction left unmatched. Germline V gene sequence: CDR1 SNHLY, CDR2 FYNNEI. CDR3 length: 18 amino acids. In the authors' workflow: Amplifying reference gene primers gave estimates of nucleated cell counts. The protocol was immunoSEQ multiplex PCR, while the TCRdb copy is restricted to in-frame clones and leaves out a portion. Clone size and V and J calls were adopted from that table, with D and trimming inferred from the DNA. The sample holds 130,000 or so clones, around 86% seen once. This chain uses TRBV2 with TRBJ1-4; 7 positions agree with TRBD1. The sequence was collected from a woman in her 50s who had recovered from COVID-19. Material: peripheral blood. The CDR3 sequence: CASSDRQGEGWAAEKLFF. CDR3 bases: TGTGCCAGCAGTGATCGTCAGGGGGAAGGGTGGGCGGCTGAAAAACTGTTTTTT.